The sequence of this T cell receptor (beta chain) was determined in a study of T cell repertoires in cytomegalovirus infection. About the study: In public TCR beta signatures, there were indications of both CMV infection and matching HLA type.

Germline trimming cut 8 bases from V and 2 bases from J; bases unmatched to any gene: 2. The CDR3 runs 14 residues. CDR1 is MNHEY and CDR2 is SVGAGI in the germline V gene. TCRdb reanalysed the reads using MiXCR and keeps one entry per CDR3 protein. The table records 160,000 or so distinct CDR3 sequences, less than 25% of them present only once. Study-level findings and limits: What dominated the ex vivo response were HLA-C-restricted CMV-specific TCR beta clonotypes.

This clonotype has a handful of counts. The antigen is unknown. Material: CD8+ T cells from cultured PBMCs, obtained from culture after CMV antigen stimulation. The clonotype originates from a human donor in good health (CMV status not recorded). Some clones in this sample may be carry-over from other donors' samples. The chain has TRBV6-5 and TRBJ1-6; the match to TRBD1 covers 8 bases. The chain's CDR3 is CASAGGPYNSPLHF. DNA of the CDR3: TGTGCCAGCGCAGGGGGCCCCTATAATTCACCCCTCCACTTT.